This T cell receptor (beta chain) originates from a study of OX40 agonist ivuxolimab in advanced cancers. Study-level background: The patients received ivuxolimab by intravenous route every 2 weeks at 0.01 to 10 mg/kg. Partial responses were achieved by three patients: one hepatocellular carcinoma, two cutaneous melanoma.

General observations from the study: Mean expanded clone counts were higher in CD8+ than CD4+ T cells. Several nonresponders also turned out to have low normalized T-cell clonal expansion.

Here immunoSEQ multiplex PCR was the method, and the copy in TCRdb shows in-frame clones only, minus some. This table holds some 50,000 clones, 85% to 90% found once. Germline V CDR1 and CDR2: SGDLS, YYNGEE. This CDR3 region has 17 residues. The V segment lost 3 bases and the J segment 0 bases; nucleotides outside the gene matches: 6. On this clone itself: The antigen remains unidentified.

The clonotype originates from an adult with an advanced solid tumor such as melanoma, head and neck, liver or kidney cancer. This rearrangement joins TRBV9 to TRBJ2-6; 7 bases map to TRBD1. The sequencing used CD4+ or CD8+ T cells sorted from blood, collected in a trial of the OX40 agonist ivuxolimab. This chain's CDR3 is CASSDGQVLSGANVLTF. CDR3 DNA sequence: TGTGCCAGCAGCGACGGACAGGTACTCTCTGGGGCCAACGTCCTGACTTTC.